These T cell receptor beta chains were read from a single sample in a study of blood T cell repertoires in COVID-19. Sequencing used immunoSEQ multiplex PCR; TCRdb keeps in-frame clones, though not all of them. The sample includes 200,000 to 300,000 clones, roughly 83% of them seen just once. The sample was peripheral blood. The receptors originated from an elderly man with acute or convalescent COVID-19. Each CDR3 is given with its conserved first and last residue. The D gene is left open where the match is weak. Size is stated for part of the rows, as once, few or many counts, or as a class when the clone is expanded.

v_call	clone_size	j_call	d_call	cdr3_nt	cdr3_aa
TRBV20-1	-	TRBJ2-7	TRBD2	TGCAGTGCTAGTTTCCTAGCGGGATCCTACGAGCAGTACTTC	CSASFLAGSYEQYF
TRBV7-2	-	TRBJ1-2	-	TGTGCCAGCAGCTCCAGGACACCTGGCTACACCTTC	CASSSRTPGYTF
TRBV28	-	TRBJ1-5	-	TGTGCCACCAGATTTCCCGCGGTTAGCAATCAGCCCCAGCATTTT	CATRFPAVSNQPQHF
TRBV18	-	TRBJ2-7	TRBD1	TGTGCCAGCTCACCAATTCAGTCCGGGACAGGGAGTTACGAGCAGTACTTC	CASSPIQSGTGSYEQYF
TRBV7-8	-	TRBJ2-3	-	TGTGCCAGCAGCCGCAGGACTCTCCAAACTAGCACAGATACGCAGTATTTT	CASSRRTLQTSTDTQYF
TRBV7-9	once	TRBJ2-1	-	TGTGCCAGCAGCCCCCCCCGACAGGTATTTTACAATGAGCAGTTCTTC	CASSPPRQVFYNEQFF
TRBV28	once	TRBJ1-1	-	TGTGCCACAAAGAGGTTGGGGGCTATAACGGTAGGCACTGAAGCTTTCTTT	CATKRLGAITVGTEAFF
TRBV6-5	-	TRBJ1-4	TRBD1	TGTGCCAGCAGTTCCCCGGGACAGGGGAATGAAAAACTGTTTTTT	CASSSPGQGNEKLFF
TRBV25-1	-	TRBJ1-4	-	TGTGCCAGCTCAGAGCCGGGACACGGAAATGAAAAACTGTTTTTT	CASSEPGHGNEKLFF
TRBV6-2/TRBV6-3	-	TRBJ1-2	TRBD1	TGTGCCAGCAGTTTAGCGGCAGGGGGCTACTATGGCTACACCTTC	CASSLAAGGYYGYTF
TRBV9	-	TRBJ1-5	-	TGTGCCAGCAGCGTAGCCCATAGCAATCAGCCCCAGCATTTT	CASSVAHSNQPQHF
TRBV5-4	-	TRBJ2-3	TRBD2	TGTGCCAGCAGCCTTGGGACTAGCGGGAGCGCAGATACGCAGTATTTT	CASSLGTSGSADTQYF
TRBV6-1	-	TRBJ2-2	TRBD2	TGTGCCAGCAGTGCCCGACTAGCGGGGGGGACCGGGGAGCTGTTTTTT	CASSARLAGGTGELFF
TRBV7-9	-	TRBJ1-4	-	TGTGCCAGCAGCACACAGGGTTTCGAATTGTTTTTT	CASSTQGFELFF
TRBV28	-	TRBJ1-2	TRBD1	TGTGCCTTAAATCAGGGGGCGCGAGACTATGGCTACACCTTC	CALNQGARDYGYTF
TRBV19	-	TRBJ1-2	TRBD1	TGTGCCAGTAGTACCCTTTCTGGGCAGGGGGCTTATGGCTACACCTTC	CASSTLSGQGAYGYTF
TRBV2	-	TRBJ2-3	TRBD1	TGTGCCAGCAGTAGGCAACAGGGGGGCACAGATACGCAGTATTTT	CASSRQQGGTDTQYF
TRBV28	-	TRBJ1-3	-	TGTGCCAGCGAGAGACTCCGACCTGAAAACACCATATATTTT	CASERLRPENTIYF
TRBV28	-	TRBJ1-6	-	TGTGCCAGCAGTTTACCCCCCGGGCAGGGCAATTCACCCCTCCACTTT	CASSLPPGQGNSPLHF
TRBV5-1	-	TRBJ2-5	-	TGCGCCAGCAGCTTGGGCTTGACACTCCAAGAGACCCAGTACTTC	CASSLGLTLQETQYF
TRBV18	-	TRBJ1-1	-	TGTGCCAGCTCACGGGACCTCGGAGGGGCTGAAGCTTTCTTT	CASSRDLGGAEAFF
TRBV24-1	once	TRBJ1-5	-	TGTGCCACCAGTGAGAGAGGAGGTCAGCCCCAGCATTTT	CATSERGGQPQHF
TRBV12-3/TRBV12-4	many	TRBJ2-7	-	TGTGCCACCGCAAGGGGATACGAGCAGTACTTC	CATARGYEQYF
TRBV11-2	-	TRBJ1-1	-	TGTGCCAGCAGCTTAGGGGCCACTGAAGCTTTCTTT	CASSLGATEAFF
TRBV5-1	-	TRBJ1-1	-	TGCGCCAGCAGCTTGGTAGGGGGGGGCGAAGCTTTCTTT	CASSLVGGGEAFF
TRBV28	-	TRBJ2-5	TRBD2	TGTGCCAGCAGTTTATTGGCGGGAGGGGGTCAAGAGACCCAGTACTTC	CASSLLAGGGQETQYF
TRBV11-1	-	TRBJ1-6	-	TGTGCCAGCAGCTTGAACAGTAATTCACCCCTCCACTTT	CASSLNSNSPLHF
TRBV6-5	once	TRBJ1-1	TRBD1	TGTGCCAGCAGTTACGACAGGGTACTCTGGGGAACTGAAGCTTTCTTT	CASSYDRVLWGTEAFF
TRBV28	-	TRBJ2-7	-	TGTGCCAGCAGCCGCGGCACCTACGAGCAGTACTTC	CASSRGTYEQYF
TRBV4-2	-	TRBJ2-1	-	TGTGCCAGCAGCCAATACGAGTTGCGGGACCAACTATTATACAATGAGCAGTTCTTC	CASSQYELRDQLLYNEQFF
TRBV4-2	-	TRBJ2-2	-	TGTGCCAGCAGCCGGACAGAACAAACCGGGGAGCTGTTTTTT	CASSRTEQTGELFF
TRBV5-1	once	TRBJ2-5	TRBD1	TGCGCCAGCACGCCGAGGGGACAGGTCCGCCCGGAGACCCAGTACTTC	CASTPRGQVRPETQYF
TRBV6-6	-	TRBJ2-7	-	TGTGCCAGCAGTTACTCGCGGGGGCAATCCTACGAGCAGTACTTC	CASSYSRGQSYEQYF
TRBV6-5	-	TRBJ2-1	TRBD1	TGTGCCAGCCGTCGACAGGGGCCCGGGGAGCAGTTCTTC	CASRRQGPGEQFF
TRBV28	few	TRBJ1-6	TRBD1	TGTGCCAGCAGTTTACGACAGGGCGGTAAAAATTCACCCCTCCACTTT	CASSLRQGGKNSPLHF
TRBV7-9	-	TRBJ1-2	-	TGTGCCAGCAGCTTAACGCCCCACAGGGTTACTAACTATGGCTACACCTTC	CASSLTPHRVTNYGYTF
TRBV3-1/TRBV3-2	few	TRBJ1-2	-	TGTGCCAGCAGCCAGGCGGGGAGCTATGGCTACACCTTC	CASSQAGSYGYTF
TRBV12-3/TRBV12-4	once	TRBJ2-3	-	TGTGCCAGCAGTCTGCTAGCGGATACGCAGTATTTT	CASSLLADTQYF
TRBV28	-	TRBJ2-2	TRBD1	TGTGCCAGCAGTCCCTTAGGACAGGGGTCCACCGGGGAGCTGTTTTTT	CASSPLGQGSTGELFF
TRBV28	-	TRBJ2-7	-	TGTGCCAGCAGCCCCCTTAGAGCTCCCTCCTACGAGCAGTACTTC	CASSPLRAPSYEQYF
TRBV6-5	-	TRBJ2-4	-	TGTGCCACAGCCATGGGGGGAAACATTCAGTACTTC	CATAMGGNIQYF
TRBV7-9	-	TRBJ1-1	-	TGTGCCAGCATGGCGGCGGCAGGGTCGGCCACTGAAGCTTTCTTT	CASMAAAGSATEAFF
TRBV19	once	TRBJ1-2	TRBD1	TGTGCCAGTAGTAAGGACAGGACTAACTATGGCTACACCTTC	CASSKDRTNYGYTF
TRBV18	-	TRBJ1-5	-	TGTGCCAGCTCACCAGGTCGGGATAGCAATCAGCCCCAGCATTTT	CASSPGRDSNQPQHF
TRBV3-1/TRBV3-2	-	TRBJ1-3	-	TGTGCCAGCACCCGGGCTGGAAACACCATATATTTT	CASTRAGNTIYF
TRBV27	few	TRBJ1-2	-	TGTGCCAGCAGTTTGCAGGGGAATGGCTACACCTTC	CASSLQGNGYTF
TRBV5-1	-	TRBJ1-2	TRBD1	TGCGCCAGCAGCCCACAGGGGATCGCTAACTATGGCTACACCTTC	CASSPQGIANYGYTF
TRBV27	-	TRBJ1-1	-	TGTGCCAGCAGTCGGGGGAGAGCTGAAGCTTTCTTT	CASSRGRAEAFF
TRBV19	-	TRBJ1-1	TRBD1	TGTGCCAGTAGTATAGGGGGGACAGGGGGCCCTGAAGCTTTCTTT	CASSIGGTGGPEAFF